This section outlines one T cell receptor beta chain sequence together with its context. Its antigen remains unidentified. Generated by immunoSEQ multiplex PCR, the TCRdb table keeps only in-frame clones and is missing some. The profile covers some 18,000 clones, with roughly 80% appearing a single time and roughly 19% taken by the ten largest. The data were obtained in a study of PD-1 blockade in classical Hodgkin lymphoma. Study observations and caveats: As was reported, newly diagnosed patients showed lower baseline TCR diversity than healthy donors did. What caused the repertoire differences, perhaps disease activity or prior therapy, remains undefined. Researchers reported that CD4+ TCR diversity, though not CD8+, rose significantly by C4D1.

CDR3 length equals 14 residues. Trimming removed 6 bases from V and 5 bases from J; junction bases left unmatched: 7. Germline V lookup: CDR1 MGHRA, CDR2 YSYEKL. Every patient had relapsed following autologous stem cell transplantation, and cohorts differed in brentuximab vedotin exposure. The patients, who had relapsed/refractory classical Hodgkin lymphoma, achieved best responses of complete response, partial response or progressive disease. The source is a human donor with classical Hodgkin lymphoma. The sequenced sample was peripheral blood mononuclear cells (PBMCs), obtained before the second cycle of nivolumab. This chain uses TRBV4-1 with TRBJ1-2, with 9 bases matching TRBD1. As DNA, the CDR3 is TGCGCCAGCAGTCAGGGACAGGGAGCTTATGGCTACACCTTC. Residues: CASSQGQGAYGYTF.